The 21 T cell receptor beta chains below were found in one sample sequenced in a study of beta chain features in type 1 diabetes (dated by TCRdb to 2016 to 2019). The library relied on the immunoSEQ multiplex PCR assay. The entire isolated RNA was reverse transcribed using the High Capacity cDNA Reverse Transcription Kit, and thus expressed TCRB transcripts were sequenced. TCRdb stores this immuneACCESS table with in-frame sequences only. Part of the clones is absent; in the studies checked, under half of the shortfall reflects unresolved V genes, and no reason is known for the rest. This sample lists around 290,000 clones; under 8.5% were detected once. Together, the top ten hold approximately 1% of the sample. Sequencing input: central memory CD4+ T cells from blood. The receptors were gathered from a woman aged 18-29 years in good health.

Points on this clone: Additional DNA sequences in this sample encode the identical CDR3. The CDR3 reads CASSLDSTDTQYF. CDR3 nucleotides: TGTGCCAGCAGCTTGGACTCCACAGATACGCAGTATTTT. This chain joins TRBV5-4 and TRBJ2-3; D remains unclear. The CDR3 is 13 residues long. V dropped 0 bases and J dropped 2 bases, with 4 bases sitting between them. Per germline, CDR1 SGHNT and CDR2 YYREEE (reference sequence).

The chain uses TRBV7-9 and TRBJ1-1; TRBD1 might be the D (5 bases). The CDR3 is 14 residues long. Germline CDR1 is SEHNR and CDR2 is FQNEAQ (reference sequence). V was shortened by 2 bases and J by 1 base, with 8 bases between the two germline ends. Here the CDR3 DNA reads TGTGCCAGCAGCTTATTACAGGCGAACACTGAAGCTTTCTTT. This sequence encodes CASSLLQANTEAFF.

The gene calls are TRBV7-9 and TRBJ1-2; 7 positions match TRBD1. The CDR3 has 16 amino acids. Germline trimming cut 5 bases from V and 3 bases from J; bases unmatched to any gene: 12. Germline values: CDR1 SEHNR, CDR2 FQNEAQ (reference sequence). The CDR3 sequence is CASSQGSSQGDYGYTF. CDR3 sequence (DNA): TGTGCCAGCAGCCAAGGGTCCTCCCAGGGGGACTATGGCTACACCTTC. The entire variable domain, with the rest obtained from reference TRBV7-9 and TRBJ1-2, is as follows: DTGVSQNPRHKITKRGQNVTFRCDPISEHNRLYWYRQTLGQGPEFLTYFQNEAQLEKSRLLSDRFSAERPKGSFSTLEIQRTEQGDSAMYLCASSQGSSQGDYGYTFGSGTRLTVV.

This clone was detected a few times. The chain is built from TRBV5-6 and TRBJ1-4; TRBD1 is a possible D gene (5 bases). V was trimmed by 6 bases and J by 8 bases, leaving 17 bases between them. The CDR3 sequence is 14 residues long. Germline assignment: CDR1 SGHDT and CDR2 YYEEEE. The CDR3 DNA follows: TGTGCCAGCACCCTGTTTGCAGGGAGGGAAAAACTGTTTTTT. Encoded protein: CASTLFAGREKLFF.

This clone occurred a few times. The gene calls are TRBV4-3 and TRBJ2-1; possibly TRBD2 for D (5 bases). Trimming stripped 0 bases from V and 10 bases from J, with 16 bases between. Germline V CDR1 and CDR2: LGHNA, YSLEER. The CDR3 loop spans 15 amino acids. CDR3 sequence reads: CASSQEGRSLGEQFF. The CDR3 DNA reads TGCGCCAGCAGCCAAGAAGGGAGAAGCCTCGGGGAGCAGTTCTTC.

This clone has just a few counts. The chain has TRBV30 and TRBJ2-7, with no clear D. The V end lost 1 base, the J end lost 0 bases, and 10 bases lay between the germline ends. The CDR3 covers 14 residues. Germline V gene lookup returns CDR1 GTSNPN and CDR2 SVGIG (reference sequence). The CDR3 DNA follows: TGTGCCTGGAGTGCCTGGCTACGCTCCTACGAGCAGTACTTC. It codes for CAWSAWLRSYEQYF.

This clone was seen ten or more times. The V and J genes are TRBV7-2 and TRBJ2-7; 7 nucleotides line up with TRBD2. This CDR3 region has 15 residues. With V trimmed by 5 bases and J by 2 bases, 9 bases remained unmatched. Germline CDR1 and CDR2: SGHTA and FQGNSA. The CDR3 sequence is CASSQATSFAYEQYF. The CDR3 region has the DNA TGTGCCAGCAGCCAAGCGACTAGCTTCGCCTACGAGCAGTACTTC.

In this sample, this clone turned up a few times. This chain connects TRBV20-1 to TRBJ1-6, with D perhaps TRBD1 (5 bases). There are 11 residues in the CDR3. Germline V lookup: CDR1 DFQATT, CDR2 SNEGSKA (reference sequence). Trimming took off 5 bases at V and 9 bases at J, with 8 bases between the two ends. CDR3 residues: CSAEQVSPLHF. The CDR3 DNA reads TGCAGTGCTGAACAGGTTTCACCCCTCCACTTT.

Only a few counts were recorded for this clone. The chain recombines TRBV9 with TRBJ1-6; D unclear. Germline V gives CDR1 SGDLS, CDR2 YYNGEE. CDR3 size: 19 residues. V lost 3 bases and J lost 0, with 19 bases in between. The CDR3 DNA sequence: TGTGCCAGCAGCGCGACCCATGGGGAGAAAGGCTCCTATAATTCACCCCTCCACTTT. Translated, it gives CASSATHGEKGSYNSPLHF.

This clone has just a few counts. V gene TRBV5-1 combines with J gene TRBJ2-2, with D unresolved. Per the germline V gene, CDR1 is SGHRS and CDR2 is YFSETQ. V was trimmed by 5 bases and J by 4 bases, leaving 9 bases between them. This CDR3 is 13 amino acids long. DNA of the CDR3: TGCGCCAGCAGGAATTTGCGCACCGGGGAGCTGTTTTTT. Protein: CASRNLRTGELFF.

This clone was seen a handful of times. The rearrangement links TRBV2 to TRBJ1-5; D not resolved. The germline gives CDR1 SNHLY, CDR2 FYNNEI. The CDR3 loop spans 13 amino acids. V was shortened by 10 bases and J by 3 bases, with 13 bases between the two germline ends. The CDR3 bases are TGTGCCACCCGCGGACGGATCAATCAGCCCCAGCATTTT. This gives the protein CATRGRINQPQHF. Using reference TRBV2 and TRBJ1-5 for the parts outside the CDR3, the full variable domain is EPEVTQTPSHQVTQMGQEVILRCVPISNHLYFYWYRQILGQKVEFLVSFYNNEISEKSEIFDDQFSVERPDGSNFTLKIRSTKLEDSAMYFCATRGRINQPQHFGDGTRLSIL.

This clone has ten or more counts. The J gene is TRBJ2-6, the V gene TRBV5-4; either TRBD1 or TRBD2 may fit D (5 bases each). V lost 0 bases to trimming and J lost 0 bases, with 7 bases between them. There are 16 residues in the CDR3. Germline V gene lookup returns CDR1 SGHNT and CDR2 YYREEE (reference sequence). CDR3 protein: CASSLARGSGANVLTF. CDR3 nucleotides: TGTGCCAGCAGCTTGGCGAGGGGCTCTGGGGCCAACGTCCTGACTTTC.

This clone was seen more than once but under ten times. CDR3 nucleotides: TGTGCCACCAGCAGGTCTAGCGGCCCTGCCTACAATGAGCAGTTCTTC. This translates into CATSRSSGPAYNEQFF. J is TRBJ2-1 and V is TRBV15; TRBD2 matches at 7 bases. Germline CDR1 is LNHNV and CDR2 is YYDKDF (reference sequence). The junction had 7 bases not matched to a gene; V was cut back by 3 bases and J by 2 bases. The CDR3 is made up of 16 amino acids.

The chain has TRBV2 and TRBJ1-2; D may be TRBD1 (5 bases). The CDR3 is made up of 13 amino acids. V lost 7 bases and J 0 bases, leaving 9 bases between the germline ends. Germline CDR1 SNHLY, CDR2 FYNNEI. DNA for the CDR3: TGTGCCAGCATGAGGGACGCTAACTATGGCTACACCTTC. Its translation: CASMRDANYGYTF.

The gene calls are TRBV7-2 and TRBJ2-2; 9 bases are shared with TRBD1. Germline V gene sequence: CDR1 SGHTA, CDR2 FQGNSA. The V segment lost 5 bases and the J segment 6 bases; nucleotides outside the gene matches: 7. This CDR3 is 15 amino acids long. The DNA for the CDR3 is TGTGCCAGCAGCCCATGGACAGGGGACGCCGGGGAGCTGTTTTTT. It encodes CASSPWTGDAGELFF.

This clone came up a few times. The V gene is TRBV29-1, the J gene TRBJ2-5; perhaps TRBD2 as D (5 bases). The J call is in doubt because the DNA end fits TRBJ2-7 better. The V gene's germline CDR1 is SQVTM and CDR2 ANQGSEA. This CDR3 is 12 amino acids long. CDR3 residues: CSVEDFGDEQYF. CDR3 coding DNA: TGCAGCGTTGAAGATTTCGGGGACGAGCAGTACTTC.

This clone was seen at least ten times. This chain links TRBV19 with TRBJ2-7; 7 positions agree with TRBD1. The CDR3 is made up of 15 amino acids. The junction had 10 bases not matched to a gene; V was cut back by 7 bases and J by 1 base. Germline CDR1 is LNHDA and CDR2 is SQIVND (reference sequence). DNA for the CDR3: TGTGCCAGTACCCGACAGGGCTCAGGATCCTACGAGCAGTACTTC. This gives the protein CASTRQGSGSYEQYF.

This clone showed up just a few times. Germline is not matched at one junction end, which may reflect a read error. This chain uses TRBV7-7 with TRBJ2-5; D perhaps matches TRBD2 (6 bases). Germline CDR1 and CDR2: SSHAT and FNYEAQ (reference sequence). The length of the CDR3 is 15 residues. The chain's CDR3 is CASSLGAGGGETQYF. The CDR3 DNA reads as TGTGCTAGCAGCTTAGGTGCAGGTGGGGGGGAGACCCAGTACTTC.

This chain links TRBV28 with TRBJ1-2; tentative D call: TRBD1 (5 bases). The V end lost 4 bases, the J end lost 4 bases, and 16 bases lay between the germline ends. Germline loops: CDR1 MDHEN, CDR2 SYDVKM. The CDR3 consists of 15 residues. This CDR3 reads CASSSRPGLPYGYTF. In nucleotides, the CDR3 is TGTGCCAGCAGTTCACGGCCGGGACTCCCCTATGGCTACACCTTC.

Notes on this clone: Given the absence of the conserved phenylalanine or tryptophan at the CDR3 end, a read error is likely. The DNA is omitted, as the CDR3 cannot be located on it reliably, and the CDR3 follows TCRdb's listing. The chain joins TRBV7-2 to TRBJ1-2; the table's TRBD1 call for D was not verified on the DNA. Inclusive of both ends, the CDR3 amounts to 17 amino acids. From germline, CDR1 is SGHTA and CDR2 FQGNSA. This CDR3 reads CASSLGHTQKLIGQGLY.

The chain combines TRBV7-9 with TRBJ1-2; the match to TRBD1 covers 8 bases. Looked up from germline, CDR1 is SEHNR and CDR2 is FQNEAQ (reference sequence). With V trimmed by 5 bases and J by 8 bases, 13 bases remained unmatched. The CDR3 covers 15 residues. Here the CDR3 DNA reads TGTGCCAGCAGCCGGTCCCAGGGGGCGCCTCGGGGCTACACCTTC. This codes for CASSRSQGAPRGYTF. The full variable domain, its missing parts supplied by reference TRBV7-9 and TRBJ1-2, is DTGVSQNPRHKITKRGQNVTFRCDPISEHNRLYWYRQTLGQGPEFLTYFQNEAQLEKSRLLSDRFSAERPKGSFSTLEIQRTEQGDSAMYLCASSRSQGAPRGYTFGSGTRLTVV.